This TCR beta chain is drawn from a study of blood T cell repertoires in COVID-19. Across the study: Italy, Spain and the United States were the sources of the convalescent and acute COVID-19 samples. Sources were T cells, B-cell-depleted T cells, or PBMCs; the material itself was cDNA or gDNA.

In germline, CDR1 is SGHVS, CDR2 FQNEAQ. V was pared by 1 base and J by 10 bases, with 16 bases of the junction left unmatched. The CDR3 is 17 residues long. Authors' data handling: How many nucleated cells were present was estimated from reference gene primer amplification. Produced via immunoSEQ multiplex PCR; TCRdb's table is partial and in-frame only. The DNA gave D and trimming, while V, J and clone size come from that table. The repertoire holds 53,000 or so clones, with 86% as singletons. The receptor comes from a man older than 75 with acute or convalescent COVID-19. This chain joins TRBV7-8 and TRBJ1-5; 7 positions agree with TRBD1. The sample was peripheral blood. CDR3 residues: CASSLGGSGDRWFPQHF. Written as DNA, the CDR3 is TGTGCCAGCAGCTTAGGAGGGAGTGGGGACAGATGGTTCCCCCAGCATTTT. The variable domain in full, with the rest retrieved from reference TRBV7-8 and TRBJ1-5, is GAGVSQSPRYKVAKRGQDVALRCDPISGHVSLFWYQQALGQGPEFLTYFQNEAQLDKSGLPSDRFFAERPEGSVSTLKIQRTQQEDSAVYLCASSLGGSGDRWFPQHFGDGTRLSIL.